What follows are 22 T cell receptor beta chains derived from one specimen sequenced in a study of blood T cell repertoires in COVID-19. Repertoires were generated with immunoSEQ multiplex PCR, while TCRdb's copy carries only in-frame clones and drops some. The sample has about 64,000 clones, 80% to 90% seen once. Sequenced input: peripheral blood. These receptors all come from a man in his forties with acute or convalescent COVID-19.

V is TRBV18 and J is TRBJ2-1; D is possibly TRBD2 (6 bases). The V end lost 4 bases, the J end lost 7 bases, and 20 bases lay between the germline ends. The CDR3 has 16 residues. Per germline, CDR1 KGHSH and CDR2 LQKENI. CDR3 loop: CASSREAPGSGNEQFF. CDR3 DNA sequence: TGTGCCAGCTCACGGGAGGCGCCGGGGTCTGGTAATGAGCAGTTCTTC.

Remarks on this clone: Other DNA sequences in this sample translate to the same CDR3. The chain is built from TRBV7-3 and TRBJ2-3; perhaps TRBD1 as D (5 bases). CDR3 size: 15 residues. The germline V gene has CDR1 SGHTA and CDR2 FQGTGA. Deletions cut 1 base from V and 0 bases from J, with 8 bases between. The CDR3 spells CASSLRGDSTDTQYF. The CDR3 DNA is TGTGCCAGCAGCTTAAGGGGCGATAGCACAGATACGCAGTATTTT.

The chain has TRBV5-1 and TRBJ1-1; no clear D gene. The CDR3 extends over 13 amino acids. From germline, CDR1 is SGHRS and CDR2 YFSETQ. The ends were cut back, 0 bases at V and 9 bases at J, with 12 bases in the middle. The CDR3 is CASSLDDGAQAFF. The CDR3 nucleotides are TGCGCCAGCAGCTTGGATGACGGAGCCCAAGCTTTCTTT.

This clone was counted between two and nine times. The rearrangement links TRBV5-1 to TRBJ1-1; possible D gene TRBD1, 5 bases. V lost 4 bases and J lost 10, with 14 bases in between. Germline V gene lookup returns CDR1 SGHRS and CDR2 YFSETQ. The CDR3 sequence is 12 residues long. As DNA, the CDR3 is TGCGCCAGCAGCGTTGGGGCAGACGGAGCTTTCTTT. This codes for CASSVGADGAFF.

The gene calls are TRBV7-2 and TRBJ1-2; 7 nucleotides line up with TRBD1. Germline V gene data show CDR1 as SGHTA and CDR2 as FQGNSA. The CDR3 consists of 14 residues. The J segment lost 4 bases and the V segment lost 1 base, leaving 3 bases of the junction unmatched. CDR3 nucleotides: TGTGCCAGCAGCTTAGGGACAGGAAGCTATGGCTACACCTTC. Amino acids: CASSLGTGSYGYTF.

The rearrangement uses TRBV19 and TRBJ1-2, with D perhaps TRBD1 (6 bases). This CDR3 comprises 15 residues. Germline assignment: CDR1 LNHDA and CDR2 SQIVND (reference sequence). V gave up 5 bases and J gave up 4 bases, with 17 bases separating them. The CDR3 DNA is TGTGCCAGTAGTCCGAGGGACACCTCAACCTATGGCTACACCTTC. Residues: CASSPRDTSTYGYTF.

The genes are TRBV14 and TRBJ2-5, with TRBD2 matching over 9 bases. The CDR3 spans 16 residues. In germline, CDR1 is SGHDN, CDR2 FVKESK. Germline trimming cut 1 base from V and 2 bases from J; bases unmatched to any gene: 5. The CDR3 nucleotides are TGTGCCAGCAGCCAAGGGCTAGCGGGGTGGCAAGAGACCCAGTACTTC. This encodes CASSQGLAGWQETQYF.

The CDR3 here is CSASPQGNYGYTF. The CDR3 DNA sequence: TGCAGTGCTAGTCCACAGGGCAACTATGGCTACACCTTC. The V call is TRBV20-1, the J call TRBJ1-2, with D perhaps TRBD1 (6 bases). The germline V gene encodes CDR1 DFQATT and CDR2 SNEGSKA (reference sequence). V was cut by 3 bases and J by 2 bases, with 10 bases left in between. The CDR3 spans 13 residues.

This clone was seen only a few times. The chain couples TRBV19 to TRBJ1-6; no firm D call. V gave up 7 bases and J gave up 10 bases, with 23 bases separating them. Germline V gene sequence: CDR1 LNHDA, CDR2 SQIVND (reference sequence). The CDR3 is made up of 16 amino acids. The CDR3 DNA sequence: TGTGCCAGTACCACCACGGGAAGGATGAGAGGGTCACCCCTCCACTTT. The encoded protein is CASTTTGRMRGSPLHF.

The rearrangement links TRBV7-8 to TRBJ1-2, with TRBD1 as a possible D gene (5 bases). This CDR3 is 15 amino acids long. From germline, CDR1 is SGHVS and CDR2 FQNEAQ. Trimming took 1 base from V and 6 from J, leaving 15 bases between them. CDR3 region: CASSLVGRVGHGYTF. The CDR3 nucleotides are TGTGCCAGCAGCTTAGTGGGCAGGGTGGGCCATGGCTACACCTTC.

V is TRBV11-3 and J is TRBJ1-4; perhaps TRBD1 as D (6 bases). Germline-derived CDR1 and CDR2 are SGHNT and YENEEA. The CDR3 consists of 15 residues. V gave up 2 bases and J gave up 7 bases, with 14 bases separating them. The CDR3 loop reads CASSLQGRIGEKLFF. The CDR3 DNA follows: TGTGCCAGCAGCTTACAGGGGCGGATCGGTGAAAAACTGTTTTTT.

CDR3 protein: CASSSHHIGEDQPQHF. In DNA, the CDR3 is TGTGCCAGCAGTTCCCACCACATAGGGGAGGATCAGCCCCAGCATTTT. This sequence joins TRBV28 and TRBJ1-5, with TRBD1 as a possible D gene (5 bases). The CDR3 runs to 16 residues. V was trimmed by 4 bases and J by 5 bases, leaving 18 bases between them. Germline V gene sequence: CDR1 MDHEN, CDR2 SYDVKM.

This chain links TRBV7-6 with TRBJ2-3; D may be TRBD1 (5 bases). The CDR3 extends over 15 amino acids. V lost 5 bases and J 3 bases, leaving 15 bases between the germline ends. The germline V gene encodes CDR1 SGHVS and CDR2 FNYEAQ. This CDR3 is CASSQWGLSTDTQYF. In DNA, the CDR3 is TGTGCCAGCAGCCAGTGGGGCCTCTCTACAGATACGCAGTATTTT.

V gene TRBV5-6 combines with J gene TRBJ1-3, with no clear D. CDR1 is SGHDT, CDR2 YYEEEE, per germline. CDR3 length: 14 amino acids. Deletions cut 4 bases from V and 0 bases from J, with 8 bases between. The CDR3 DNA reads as TGTGCCAGCAGCCCCAGGCCCTCTGGAAACACCATATATTTT. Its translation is CASSPRPSGNTIYF.

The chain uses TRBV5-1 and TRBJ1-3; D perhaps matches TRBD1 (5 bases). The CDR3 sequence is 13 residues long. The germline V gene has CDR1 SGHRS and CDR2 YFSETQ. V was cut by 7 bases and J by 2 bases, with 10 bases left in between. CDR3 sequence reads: CASAQGTGNTIYF. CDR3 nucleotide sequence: TGCGCCAGCGCCCAGGGAACTGGAAACACCATATATTTT.

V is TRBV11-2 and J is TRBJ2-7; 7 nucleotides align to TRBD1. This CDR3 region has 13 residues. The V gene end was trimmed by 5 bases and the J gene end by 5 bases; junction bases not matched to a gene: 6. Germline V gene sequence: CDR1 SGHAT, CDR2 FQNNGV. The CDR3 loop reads CASSLTGVHEQYF. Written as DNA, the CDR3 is TGTGCCAGCAGCCTCACAGGGGTACACGAGCAGTACTTC.

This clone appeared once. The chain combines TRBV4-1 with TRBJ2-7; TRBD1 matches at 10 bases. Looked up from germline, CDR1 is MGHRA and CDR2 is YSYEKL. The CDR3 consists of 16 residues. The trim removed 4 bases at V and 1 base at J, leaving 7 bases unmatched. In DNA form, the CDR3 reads TGCGCCAGCAGCCGGGCTGGACAGGGGGGGTCCTACGAGCAGTACTTC. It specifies CASSRAGQGGSYEQYF.

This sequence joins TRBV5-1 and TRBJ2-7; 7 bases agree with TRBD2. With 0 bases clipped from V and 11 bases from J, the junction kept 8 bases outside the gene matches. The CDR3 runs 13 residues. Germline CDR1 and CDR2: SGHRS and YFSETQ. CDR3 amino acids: CASSLELGGEEYF. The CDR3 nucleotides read TGCGCCAGCAGCTTGGAACTGGGAGGGGAGGAGTACTTC.

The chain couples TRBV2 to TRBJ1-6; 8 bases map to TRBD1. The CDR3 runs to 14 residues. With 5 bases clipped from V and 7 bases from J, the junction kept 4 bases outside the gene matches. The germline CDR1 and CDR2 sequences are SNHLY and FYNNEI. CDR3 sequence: CASSRQGSNSPLHF. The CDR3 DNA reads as TGTGCCAGCAGTCGACAGGGGAGCAATTCACCCCTCCACTTT.

The CDR3 loop is CASRQGMGQPQHF. In nucleotides, the CDR3 is TGTGCCAGCAGACAGGGTATGGGACAGCCCCAGCATTTT. The chain has TRBV12-3 or TRBV12-4 and TRBJ1-5; D possibly corresponds to TRBD1 (6 bases). V was shortened by 6 bases and J by 7 bases, with 13 bases between the two germline ends. CDR3 length: 13 residues.

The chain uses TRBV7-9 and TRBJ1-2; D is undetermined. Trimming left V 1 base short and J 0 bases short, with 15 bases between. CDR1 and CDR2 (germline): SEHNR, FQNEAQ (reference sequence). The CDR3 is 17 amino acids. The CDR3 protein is CASSLDRQSLANYGYTF. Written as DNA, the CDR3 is TGTGCCAGCAGCTTAGATCGGCAGTCCCTAGCTAACTATGGCTACACCTTC.

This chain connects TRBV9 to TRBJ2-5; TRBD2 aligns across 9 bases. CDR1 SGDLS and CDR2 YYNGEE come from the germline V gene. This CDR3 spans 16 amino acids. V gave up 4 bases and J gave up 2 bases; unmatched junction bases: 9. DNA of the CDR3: TGTGCCAGCAGCCACACCCCGACTAGCGGACAAGAGACCCAGTACTTC. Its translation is CASSHTPTSGQETQYF.